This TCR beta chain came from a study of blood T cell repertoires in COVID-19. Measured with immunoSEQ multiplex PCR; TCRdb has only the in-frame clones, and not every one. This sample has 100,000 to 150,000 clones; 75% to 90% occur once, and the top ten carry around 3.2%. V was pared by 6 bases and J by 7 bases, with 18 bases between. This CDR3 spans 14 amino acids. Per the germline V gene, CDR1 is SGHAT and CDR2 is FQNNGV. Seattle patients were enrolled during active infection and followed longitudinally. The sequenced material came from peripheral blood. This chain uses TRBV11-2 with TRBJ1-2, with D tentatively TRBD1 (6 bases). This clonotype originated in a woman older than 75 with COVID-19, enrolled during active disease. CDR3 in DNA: TGTGCCAGCAGATTCACAGGGATTCCGAGTGGCTACACCTTC. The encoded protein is CASRFTGIPSGYTF.